This T cell receptor beta chain was found in a study of glioma-infiltrating T cells (dated by TCRdb to the mid-2010s). Background on the whole study: Glioma tissue, non-neoplastic brain tissue and matched peripheral blood mononuclear cells were used as sources from which TCR alpha- and beta-chain repertoires were sequenced. To measure divergence between tissue and blood T-cell populations, each tissue-infiltrating repertoire was compared with the peripheral blood repertoire of the same patient. The paired cohort comprised three low-grade glioma patients, 7 or 8 primary glioblastoma patients and three non-glioma patients contributing non-neoplastic brain tissue. Paper-wide results and their limitations: The group comparisons were based on small numbers of patients: three non-neoplastic, three low-grade glioma and roughly eight glioblastoma patients. Tissue and blood shared very few CDR3 sequences, a result attributed to high CDR3 diversity and limited sampling. In non-neoplastic patients, VJ-independent divergence between tissue and blood fell below expectation, whereas in all gliomas, and especially in low-grade gliomas, the divergence rose above expectation.

Concerning this clonotype itself: The antigen this receptor binds is unknown. Per-base quality was not reported, and no clone a single base away is much larger than it.

From cysteine to phenylalanine, the CDR3 is 16 amino acids long. The read is trimmed to its CDR3 DNA, 48 bases read in frame from base 1. CDR1 and CDR2, per the germline V gene, are SGHDT and YYEEEE. Trimming at the junction amounts to 1 base on V and 5 bases on J, and the germline ends lie 18 bases apart. The iRepertoire nested amplicon-rescue multiplex PCR (arm-PCR) platform was used to amplify TCR alpha and beta CDR3 regions from RNA. The input for one-step reverse transcription and amplification was about 100-450 ng of tissue mRNA or PBMC total RNA. Following bead purification, Illumina adapters were added by a secondary multiplex PCR, and libraries between 200 and 400 bp were gel-purified. Libraries carried internal 6-nucleotide barcodes used for demultiplexing. Libraries were sequenced on an Illumina MiSeq with 2x220 or 2x250 nucleotide paired-end reads. On the authors' methods: FLASH 1.2.11 was used to merge paired reads, and BWA-MEM then aligned the reads to the GRCh37 human genome before TRA and TRB reads were extracted. V and J assignment used an IMGT-derived reference of cassette sequences and CDR3 motifs that included pseudogenes. Reads were translated in three frames, and productive CDR3s were defined as those with a C...FGXG motif and no stop codons. Unique combinations of V-J cassette pair and CDR3 amino acid sequence were defined as clonotypes. Filtering of reads was based on Hamming distance, with the threshold set by the sequence error rate of each sample in mapped regions. TCRdb reanalyzed the raw reads on its own, using fastp at Q25 for trimming and MiXCR for clone calling, and kept in-frame beta chains. Every CDR3 protein is listed once, alongside the most common genes and DNA of its rows. The V and J calls were determined by TCRdb, not by the authors. The sample table shows 100,000 to 150,000 distinct CDR3 sequences, and roughly 25% are seen once. Together, the top ten hold roughly 15% of the sample.

The sequenced sample was glioma tissue, nonneoplastic brain tissue, or PBMCs (not recorded which). This sequence was found in a human donor with low-grade glioma or glioblastoma, undergoing nonglioma brain surgery, or in good health (not recorded which). The rearranged chain carries TRBV5-6 and TRBJ1-2; TRBD1 is a weak D gene call, 5 bases matching. The DNA sequence follows: TGTGCCAGCAGCTTGTTTGCCGGTTCGGGGGTTTATGGCTACACCTTC. This encodes CASSLFAGSGVYGYTF.